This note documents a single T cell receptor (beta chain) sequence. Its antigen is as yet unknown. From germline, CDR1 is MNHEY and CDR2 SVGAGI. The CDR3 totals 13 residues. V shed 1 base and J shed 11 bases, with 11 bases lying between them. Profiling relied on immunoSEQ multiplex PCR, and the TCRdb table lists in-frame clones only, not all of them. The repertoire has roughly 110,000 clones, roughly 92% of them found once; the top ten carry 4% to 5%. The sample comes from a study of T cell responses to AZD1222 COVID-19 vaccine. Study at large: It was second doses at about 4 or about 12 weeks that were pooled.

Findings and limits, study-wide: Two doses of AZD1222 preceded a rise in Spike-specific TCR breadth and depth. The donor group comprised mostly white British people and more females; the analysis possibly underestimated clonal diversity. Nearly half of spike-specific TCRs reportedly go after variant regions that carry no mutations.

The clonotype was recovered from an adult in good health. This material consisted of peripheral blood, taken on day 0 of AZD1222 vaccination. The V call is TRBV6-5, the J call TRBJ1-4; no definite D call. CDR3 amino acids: CASSYYAAGKLFF. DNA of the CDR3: TGTGCCAGCAGTTACTACGCTGCTGGTAAACTGTTTTTT.